The TCR beta chain described here comes from a study of T cells after yellow fever vaccination. In the study overall: Each low-cell-number fraction was prepared by means of SMART-Seq v4 Ultra Low Input.

In its sample, this clonotype was seen many times. CDR1 is SGHKS and CDR2 is YYEKEE in the germline V gene (reference sequence). The CDR3 has 16 amino acids. V shed 1 base, J shed 6 bases, and the junction held 6 bases outside the gene matches. One entry per CDR3 protein results from TCRdb running MiXCR on the 5' RACE reads. The sample yields 450,000 to 600,000 distinct CDR3 sequences, around 17% seen once. The rearrangement joins TRBV5-5 to TRBJ2-2; the match to TRBD2 covers 10 bases. The TCR comes from a man younger than 35 who received the YFV17D yellow fever vaccine. The source material was PBMCs, sampled less than 6 days after the first yellow fever vaccination. The CDR3 sequence is CASSLTGTSVPGELFF. DNA of the CDR3: TGTGCCAGCAGCTTGACCGGGACTAGCGTTCCCGGGGAGCTGTTTTTT. The variable domain in full, completed from reference TRBV5-5 and TRBJ2-2, reads DAGVTQSPTHLIKTRGQQVTLRCSPISGHKSVSWYQQVLGQGPQFIFQYYEKEERGRGNFPDRFSARQFPNYSSELNVNALLLGDSALYLCASSLTGTSVPGELFFGEGSRLTVL.